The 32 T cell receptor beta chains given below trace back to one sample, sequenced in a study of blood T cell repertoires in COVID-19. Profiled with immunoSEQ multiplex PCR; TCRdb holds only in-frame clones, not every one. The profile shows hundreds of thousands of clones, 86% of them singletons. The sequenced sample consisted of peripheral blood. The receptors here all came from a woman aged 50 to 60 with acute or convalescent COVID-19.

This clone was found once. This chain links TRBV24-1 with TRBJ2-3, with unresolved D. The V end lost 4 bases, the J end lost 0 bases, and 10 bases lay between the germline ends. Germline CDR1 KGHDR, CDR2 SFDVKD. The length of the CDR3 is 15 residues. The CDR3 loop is CATSDLTTSTDTQYF. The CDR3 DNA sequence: TGTGCCACCAGTGACCTGACAACCAGCACAGATACGCAGTATTTT.

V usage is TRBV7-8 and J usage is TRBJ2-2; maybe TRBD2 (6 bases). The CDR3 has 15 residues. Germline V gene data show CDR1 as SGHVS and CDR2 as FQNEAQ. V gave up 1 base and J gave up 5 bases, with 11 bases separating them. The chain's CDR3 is CASSLEAGRTGELFF. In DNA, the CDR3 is TGTGCCAGCAGCTTAGAGGCGGGAAGGACCGGGGAGCTGTTTTTT.

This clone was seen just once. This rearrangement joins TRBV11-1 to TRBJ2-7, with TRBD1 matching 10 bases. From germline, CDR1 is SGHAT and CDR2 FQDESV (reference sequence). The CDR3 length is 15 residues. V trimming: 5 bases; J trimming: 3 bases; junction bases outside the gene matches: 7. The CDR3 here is CASSPRGTGDYEQYF. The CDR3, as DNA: TGTGCCAGCAGCCCTCGTGGGACAGGGGACTACGAGCAGTACTTC.

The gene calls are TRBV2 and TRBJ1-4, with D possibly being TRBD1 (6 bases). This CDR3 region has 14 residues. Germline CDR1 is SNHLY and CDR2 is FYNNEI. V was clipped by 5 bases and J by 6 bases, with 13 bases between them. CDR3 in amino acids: CASSRDNFDEKLFF. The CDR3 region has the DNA TGTGCCAGCAGTCGGGACAATTTCGATGAAAAACTGTTTTTT.

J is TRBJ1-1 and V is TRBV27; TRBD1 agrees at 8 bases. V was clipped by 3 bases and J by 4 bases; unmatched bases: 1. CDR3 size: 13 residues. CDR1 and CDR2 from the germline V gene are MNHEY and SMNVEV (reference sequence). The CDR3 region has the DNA TGTGCCAGCAGTTTCACAGGGGGCACTGAAGCTTTCTTT. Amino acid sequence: CASSFTGGTEAFF.

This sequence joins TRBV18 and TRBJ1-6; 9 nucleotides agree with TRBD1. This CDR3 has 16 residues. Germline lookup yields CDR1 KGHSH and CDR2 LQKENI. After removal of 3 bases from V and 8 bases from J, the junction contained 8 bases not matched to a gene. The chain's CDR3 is CASSPTGGPEDSPLHF. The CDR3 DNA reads TGTGCCAGCTCACCGACAGGGGGTCCTGAAGATTCACCCCTCCACTTT. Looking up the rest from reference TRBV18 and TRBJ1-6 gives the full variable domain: NAGVMQNPRHLVRRRGQEARLRCSPMKGHSHVYWYRQLPEEGLKFMVYLQKENIIDESGMPKERFSAEFPKEGPSILRIQQVVRGDSAAYFCASSPTGGPEDSPLHFGNGTRLTVT.

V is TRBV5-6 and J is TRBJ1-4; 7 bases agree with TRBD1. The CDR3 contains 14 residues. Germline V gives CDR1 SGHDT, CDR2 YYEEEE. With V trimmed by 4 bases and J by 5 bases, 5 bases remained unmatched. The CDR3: CASSLPGQNEKLFF. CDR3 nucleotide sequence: TGTGCCAGCAGCCTACCGGGACAGAATGAAAAACTGTTTTTT.

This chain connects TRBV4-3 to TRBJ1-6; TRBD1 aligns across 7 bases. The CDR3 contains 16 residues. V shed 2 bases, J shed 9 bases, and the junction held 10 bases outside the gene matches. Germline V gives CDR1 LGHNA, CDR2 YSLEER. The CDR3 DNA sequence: TGCGCCAGCAGCCAATCCCAGGCAGGGGGAGTTTCACCCCTCCACTTT. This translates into CASSQSQAGGVSPLHF.

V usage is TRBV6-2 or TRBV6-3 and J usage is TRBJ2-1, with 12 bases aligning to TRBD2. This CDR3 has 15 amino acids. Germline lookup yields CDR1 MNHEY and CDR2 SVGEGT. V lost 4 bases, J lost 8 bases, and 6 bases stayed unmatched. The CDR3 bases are TGTGCCAGCAGTTCAGGACTAGCGGGAATGGATGAGCAGTTCTTC. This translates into CASSSGLAGMDEQFF.

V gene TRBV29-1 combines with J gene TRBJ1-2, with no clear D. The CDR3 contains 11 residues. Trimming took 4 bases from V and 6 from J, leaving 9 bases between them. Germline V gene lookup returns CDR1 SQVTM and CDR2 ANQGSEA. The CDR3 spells CSVGANDGYTF. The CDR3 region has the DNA TGCAGCGTTGGGGCAAACGATGGCTACACCTTC.

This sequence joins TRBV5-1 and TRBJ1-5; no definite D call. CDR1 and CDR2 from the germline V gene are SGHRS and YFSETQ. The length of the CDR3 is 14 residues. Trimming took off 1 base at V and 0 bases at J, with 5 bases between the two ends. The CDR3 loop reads CASSLTPSNQPQHF. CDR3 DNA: TGCGCCAGCAGCTTGACACCTAGCAATCAGCCCCAGCATTTT.

Written as DNA, the CDR3 is TGTGCCAGCAGCTCACGATTGGCCACAGATACGCAGTATTTT. It encodes CASSSRLATDTQYF. The chain uses TRBV9 and TRBJ2-3, with D unclear. The CDR3 consists of 14 residues. Germline CDR1 and CDR2: SGDLS and YYNGEE. V lost 4 bases, J lost 2 bases, and 11 bases lay in between.

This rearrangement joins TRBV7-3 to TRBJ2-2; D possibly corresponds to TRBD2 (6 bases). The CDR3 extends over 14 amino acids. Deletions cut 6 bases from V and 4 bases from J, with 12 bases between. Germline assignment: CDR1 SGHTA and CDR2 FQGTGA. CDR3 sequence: CASREGAGTGELFF. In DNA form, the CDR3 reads TGTGCCAGCAGGGAGGGAGCGGGCACCGGGGAGCTGTTTTTT. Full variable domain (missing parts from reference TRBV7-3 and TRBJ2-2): GAGVSQTPSNKVTEKGKYVELRCDPISGHTALYWYRQSLGQGPEFLIYFQGTGAADDSGLPNDRFFAVRPEGSVSTLKIQRTERGDSAVYLCASREGAGTGELFFGEGSRLTVL.

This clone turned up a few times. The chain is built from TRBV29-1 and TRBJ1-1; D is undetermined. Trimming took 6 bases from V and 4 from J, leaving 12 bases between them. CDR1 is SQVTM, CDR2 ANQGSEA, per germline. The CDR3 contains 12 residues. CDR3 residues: CSVVSRFTEAFF. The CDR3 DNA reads TGCAGCGTAGTCAGCAGGTTCACTGAAGCTTTCTTT.

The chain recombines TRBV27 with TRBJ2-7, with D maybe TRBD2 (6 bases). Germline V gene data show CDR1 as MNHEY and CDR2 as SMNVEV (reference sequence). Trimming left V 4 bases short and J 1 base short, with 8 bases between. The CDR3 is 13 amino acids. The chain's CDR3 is CASSWRDSYEQYF. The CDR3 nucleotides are TGTGCCAGCAGTTGGCGGGATTCCTACGAGCAGTACTTC.

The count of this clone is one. The CDR3 DNA is TGTGCCAGCAGCGCTACAGGGGATAGAGAGACCCAGTACTTC. This encodes CASSATGDRETQYF. The rearrangement uses TRBV6-4 and TRBJ2-5, with 7 bases matching TRBD1. The CDR3 has 14 amino acids. J gave up 4 bases and V 6 bases, and 8 bases lay outside the gene matches. The germline V gene encodes CDR1 MRHNA and CDR2 SNTAGT.

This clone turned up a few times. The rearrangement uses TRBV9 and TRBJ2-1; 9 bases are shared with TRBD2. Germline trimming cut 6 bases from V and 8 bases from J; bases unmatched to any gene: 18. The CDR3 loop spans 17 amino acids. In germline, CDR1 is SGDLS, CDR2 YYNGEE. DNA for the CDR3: TGTGCCAGCAACGTTCCCAAAGCGGGAGGAGTCGTGGATGAGCAGTTCTTC. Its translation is CASNVPKAGGVVDEQFF. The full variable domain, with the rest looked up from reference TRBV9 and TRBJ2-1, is DSGVTQTPKHLITATGQRVTLRCSPRSGDLSVYWYQQSLDQGLQFLIQYYNGEERAKGNILERFSAQQFPDLHSELNLSSLELGDSALYFCASNVPKAGGVVDEQFFGPGTRLTVL.

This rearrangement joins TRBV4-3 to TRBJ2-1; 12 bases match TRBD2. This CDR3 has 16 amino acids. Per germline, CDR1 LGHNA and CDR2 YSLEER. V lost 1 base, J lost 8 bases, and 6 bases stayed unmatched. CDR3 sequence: CASSQGLAGGPDEQFF. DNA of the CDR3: TGCGCCAGCAGCCAAGGGCTAGCGGGAGGGCCGGATGAGCAGTTCTTC.

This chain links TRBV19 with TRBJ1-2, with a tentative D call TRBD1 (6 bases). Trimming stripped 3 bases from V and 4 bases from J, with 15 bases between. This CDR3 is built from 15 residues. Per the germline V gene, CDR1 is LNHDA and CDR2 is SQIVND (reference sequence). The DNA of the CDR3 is TGTGCCAGTAGTATGATGGGGGCGGGGGTCTATGGCTACACCTTC. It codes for CASSMMGAGVYGYTF.

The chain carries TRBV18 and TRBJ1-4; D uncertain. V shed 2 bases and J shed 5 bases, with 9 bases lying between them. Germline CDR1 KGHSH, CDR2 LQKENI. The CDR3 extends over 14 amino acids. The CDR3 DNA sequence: TGTGCCAGCTCACCAAGGCGCGGGAATGAAAAACTGTTTTTT. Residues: CASSPRRGNEKLFF.

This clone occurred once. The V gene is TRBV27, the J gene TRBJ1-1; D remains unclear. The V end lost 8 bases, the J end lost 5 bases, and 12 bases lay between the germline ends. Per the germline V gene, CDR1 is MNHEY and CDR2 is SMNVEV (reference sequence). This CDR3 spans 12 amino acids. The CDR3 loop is CASRRGGTEAFF. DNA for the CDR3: TGTGCCAGCCGGCGGGGTGGAACTGAAGCTTTCTTT.

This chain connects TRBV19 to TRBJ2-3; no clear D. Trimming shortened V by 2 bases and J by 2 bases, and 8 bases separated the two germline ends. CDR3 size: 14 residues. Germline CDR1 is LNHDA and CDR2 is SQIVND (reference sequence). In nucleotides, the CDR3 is TGTGCCAGTAGTATAATGGCCCTCACAGATACGCAGTATTTT. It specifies CASSIMALTDTQYF.

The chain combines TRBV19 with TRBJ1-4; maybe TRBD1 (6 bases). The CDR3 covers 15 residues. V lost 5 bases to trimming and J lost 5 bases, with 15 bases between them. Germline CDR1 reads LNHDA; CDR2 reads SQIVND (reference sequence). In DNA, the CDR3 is TGTGCCAGTAGTGAACAGGGTTCGAACAATGAAAAACTGTTTTTT. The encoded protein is CASSEQGSNNEKLFF.

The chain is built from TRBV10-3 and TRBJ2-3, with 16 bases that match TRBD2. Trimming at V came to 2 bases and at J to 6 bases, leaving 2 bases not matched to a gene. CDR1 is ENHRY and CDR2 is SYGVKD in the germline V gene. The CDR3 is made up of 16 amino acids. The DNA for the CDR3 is TGTGCCATCAGTGAGGGGACTAGCGGGAGGGCCGATACGCAGTATTTT. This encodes CAISEGTSGRADTQYF.

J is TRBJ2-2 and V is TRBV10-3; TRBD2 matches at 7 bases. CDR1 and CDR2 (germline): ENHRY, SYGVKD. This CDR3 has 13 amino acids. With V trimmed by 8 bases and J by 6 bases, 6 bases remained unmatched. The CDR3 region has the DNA TGTGCCATCTCAACTACTAGCGCCGGGGAGCTGTTTTTT. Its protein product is CAISTTSAGELFF.

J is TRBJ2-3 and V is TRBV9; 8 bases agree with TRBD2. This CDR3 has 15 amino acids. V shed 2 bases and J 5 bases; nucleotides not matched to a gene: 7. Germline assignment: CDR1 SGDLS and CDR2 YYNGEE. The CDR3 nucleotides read TGTGCCAGCAGCGTCGCGGGAGGATGGATAGATACGCAGTATTTT. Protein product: CASSVAGGWIDTQYF.

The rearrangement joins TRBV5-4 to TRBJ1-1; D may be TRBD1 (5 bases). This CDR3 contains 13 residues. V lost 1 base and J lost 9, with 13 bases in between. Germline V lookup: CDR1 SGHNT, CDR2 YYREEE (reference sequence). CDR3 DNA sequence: TGTGCCAGCAGCTTGTGGAGCCAGGACAAAGCTTTCTTT. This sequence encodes CASSLWSQDKAFF.

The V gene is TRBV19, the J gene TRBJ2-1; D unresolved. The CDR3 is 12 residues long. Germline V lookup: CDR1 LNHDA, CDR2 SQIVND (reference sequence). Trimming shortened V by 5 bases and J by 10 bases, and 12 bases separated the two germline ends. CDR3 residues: CASSSRFKEQFF. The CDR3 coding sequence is TGTGCCAGTAGTTCCCGGTTTAAAGAGCAGTTCTTC.

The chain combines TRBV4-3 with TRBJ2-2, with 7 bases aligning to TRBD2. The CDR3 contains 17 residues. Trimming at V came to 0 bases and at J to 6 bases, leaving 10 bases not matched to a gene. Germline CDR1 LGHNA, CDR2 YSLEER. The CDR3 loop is CASSQDPGGSGPGELFF. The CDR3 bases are TGCGCCAGCAGCCAAGATCCGGGCGGGAGTGGCCCCGGGGAGCTGTTTTTT.

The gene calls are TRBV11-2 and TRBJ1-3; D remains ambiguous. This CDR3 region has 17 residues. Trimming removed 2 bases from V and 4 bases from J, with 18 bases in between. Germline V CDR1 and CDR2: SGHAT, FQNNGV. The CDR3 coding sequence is TGTGCCAGCAGCTTAAGGCCTTCGCAGGCAACGGGAAACACCATATATTTT. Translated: CASSLRPSQATGNTIYF.

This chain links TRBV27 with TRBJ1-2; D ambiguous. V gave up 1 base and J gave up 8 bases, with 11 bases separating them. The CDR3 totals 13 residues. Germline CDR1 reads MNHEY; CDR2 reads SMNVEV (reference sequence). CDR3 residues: CASSLYQDGGYTF. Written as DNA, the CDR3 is TGTGCCAGCAGTTTATATCAGGATGGGGGCTACACCTTC.

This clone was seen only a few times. Here the CDR3 reads CASGFGELALHF. As DNA, the CDR3 is TGTGCTAGTGGTTTTGGGGAGCTGGCCCTCCACTTT. This chain connects TRBV12-5 to TRBJ1-6; D is ambiguous. The CDR3 extends over 12 amino acids. Trimming pared 3 bases from V and 14 bases from J, leaving 11 bases between. The germline gives CDR1 LGHNT, CDR2 FRNRAP.